Each of the 10 T cell receptor beta chains below was sequenced from the same sample in a study of T-cell reconstitution after alpha-beta-depleted transplantation in children. Unique molecular identifiers were built into the TCRbeta library. TCRdb reprocessed the PCR reads via MiXCR and lists one record per CDR3 protein. Among about 190,000 distinct CDR3 sequences listed, approximately 6.8% were seen once. Here the sequenced sample was PBMCs from the stem cell graft donor, taken from the stem cell graft. These receptors were collected from a human donor who donated a stem cell graft to a child with Wiskott-Aldrich syndrome.

In this sample, this clonotype turned up many times. The CDR3 here is CASRSGRSTDTQYF. The CDR3 region has the DNA TGTGCCAGCAGGTCAGGGAGGTCAACCGATACGCAGTATTTT. V and J are TRBV12-3 or TRBV12-4 and TRBJ2-3; D may be TRBD2 (6 bases). V shed 6 bases and J shed 6 bases, with 16 bases lying between them. This CDR3 is built from 14 residues.

The sample holds many counts of this clonotype. DNA of the CDR3: TGCGCCAGCACGGACAGGGAGAGCGAGCAGTACTTC. This translates into CASTDRESEQYF. This chain connects TRBV5-1 to TRBJ2-7, with TRBD1 matching 8 bases. Germline CDR1 and CDR2: SGHRS and YFSETQ. The CDR3 loop spans 12 amino acids. V lost 6 bases, J lost 6 bases, and 5 bases stayed unmatched.

V is TRBV3-1 and J is TRBJ2-7; 9 nucleotides agree with TRBD1. The V gene end was trimmed by 6 bases and the J gene end by 2 bases; junction bases not matched to a gene: 8. This CDR3 contains 15 residues. CDR1 and CDR2 from the germline V gene are LGHDT and YNNKEL (reference sequence). The CDR3 loop reads CASSRGQGSPYEQYF. CDR3 nucleotides: TGTGCCAGCAGTCGCGGACAGGGGTCACCCTACGAGCAGTACTTC.

This clonotype has ten or more counts. The chain recombines TRBV20-1 with TRBJ2-3, with D perhaps TRBD2 (6 bases). V was pared by 0 bases and J by 3 bases, with 10 bases between. The CDR3 is 14 residues long. Germline values: CDR1 DFQATT, CDR2 SNEGSKA (reference sequence). This CDR3 reads CSARESSGTDTQYF. CDR3 sequence (DNA): TGCAGTGCTAGAGAGTCGAGCGGGACAGATACGCAGTATTTT.

CDR3 nucleotides: TGTGCCAGCAGCCGTGGGGGTCCAGCCTACGAGCAGTACTTC. Translating it yields CASSRGGPAYEQYF. The gene calls are TRBV14 and TRBJ2-7; D is tentatively TRBD1 or TRBD2 (5 bases each). The CDR3 has 14 amino acids. Germline CDR1 and CDR2: SGHDN and FVKESK. Trimming took 4 bases from V and 2 from J, leaving 12 bases between them.

This clonotype was seen ten or more times. The chain is built from TRBV6-5 and TRBJ1-6; TRBD1 matches at 10 bases. Trimming took 4 bases from V and 10 from J; bases not matched to a gene: 10. The CDR3 contains 16 residues. Looked up from germline, CDR1 is MNHEY and CDR2 is SVGAGI. This CDR3 is CASSSSGTGVRSPLHF. The DNA for the CDR3 is TGTGCCAGCAGTTCATCCGGGACAGGGGTACGGTCACCCCTCCACTTT.

This clonotype was counted at least ten times. The chain is built from TRBV5-4 and TRBJ2-2; 13 bases align to TRBD2. The length of the CDR3 is 17 residues. V was clipped by 5 bases and J by 6 bases; unmatched bases: 10. Germline lookup yields CDR1 SGHNT and CDR2 YYREEE (reference sequence). The CDR3 loop is CASSFLLAGGPSGELFF. The CDR3 nucleotides read TGTGCCAGCAGTTTTTTACTAGCGGGAGGGCCCTCCGGGGAGCTGTTTTTT.

At least ten counts were recorded for this clonotype. This sequence joins TRBV29-1 and TRBJ2-5, with 11 nucleotides matching TRBD1. Germline V gives CDR1 SQVTM, CDR2 ANQGSEA. The length of the CDR3 is 16 residues. Germline trimming cut 7 bases from V and 2 bases from J; bases unmatched to any gene: 12. CDR3 amino acids: CSARSDRGRQQETQYF. DNA of the CDR3: TGCAGCGCCCGTTCGGACAGGGGGCGTCAGCAAGAGACCCAGTACTTC.

The table lists this clonotype with many counts. This chain links TRBV5-1 with TRBJ2-5, with TRBD1 as a possible D gene (5 bases). This CDR3 spans 16 amino acids. Trimming removed 0 bases from V and 2 bases from J, with 14 bases in between. Germline V gives CDR1 SGHRS, CDR2 YFSETQ. CDR3 bases: TGCGCCAGCAGCTTGGGCATCCAGGCAGGGCAAGAGACCCAGTACTTC. This encodes CASSLGIQAGQETQYF. Full variable domain (outside the CDR3, taken from reference TRBV5-1 and TRBJ2-5): KAGVTQTPRYLIKTRGQQVTLSCSPISGHRSVSWYQQTPGQGLQFLFEYFSETQRNKGNFPGRFSGRQFSNSRSEMNVSTLELGDSALYLCASSLGIQAGQETQYFGPGTRLLVL.

This clonotype appeared many times. V gene TRBV3-1 combines with J gene TRBJ1-2; TRBD1 aligns across 9 bases. The CDR3 covers 15 residues. Germline CDR1 and CDR2: LGHDT and YNNKEL (reference sequence). Trimming cost V 6 bases and J 3 bases; bases outside gene matches: 8. The chain's CDR3 is CASRGQGRRDYGYTF. In DNA, the CDR3 is TGTGCCAGCAGGGGACAGGGTCGGAGAGACTATGGCTACACCTTC.